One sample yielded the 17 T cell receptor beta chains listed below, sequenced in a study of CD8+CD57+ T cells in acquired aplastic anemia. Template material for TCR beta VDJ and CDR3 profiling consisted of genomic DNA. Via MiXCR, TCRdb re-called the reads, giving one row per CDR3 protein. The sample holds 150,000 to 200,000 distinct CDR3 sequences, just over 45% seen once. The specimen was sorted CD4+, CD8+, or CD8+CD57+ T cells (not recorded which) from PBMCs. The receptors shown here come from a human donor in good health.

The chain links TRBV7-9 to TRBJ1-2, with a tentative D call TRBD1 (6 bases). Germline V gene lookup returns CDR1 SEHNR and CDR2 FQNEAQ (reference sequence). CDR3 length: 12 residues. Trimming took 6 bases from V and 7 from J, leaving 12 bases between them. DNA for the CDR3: TGTGCCAGCAGTCCTACAGGGTCTGGCTACACCTTC. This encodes CASSPTGSGYTF.

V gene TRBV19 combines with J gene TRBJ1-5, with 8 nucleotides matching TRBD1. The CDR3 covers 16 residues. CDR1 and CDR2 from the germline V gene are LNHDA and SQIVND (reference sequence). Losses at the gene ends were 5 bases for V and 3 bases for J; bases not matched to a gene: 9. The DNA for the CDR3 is TGTGCCAGTAGTGCCAGTGACAGGGGCTTCAATCAGCCCCAGCATTTT. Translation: CASSASDRGFNQPQHF.

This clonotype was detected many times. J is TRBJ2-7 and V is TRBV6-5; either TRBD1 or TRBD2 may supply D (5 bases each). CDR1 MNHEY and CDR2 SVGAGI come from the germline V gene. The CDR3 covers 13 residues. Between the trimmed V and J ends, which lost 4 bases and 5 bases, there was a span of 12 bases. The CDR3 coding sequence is TGTGCCAGCAGTTCCAGGGAGACTCACGAGCAGTACTTC. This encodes CASSSRETHEQYF.

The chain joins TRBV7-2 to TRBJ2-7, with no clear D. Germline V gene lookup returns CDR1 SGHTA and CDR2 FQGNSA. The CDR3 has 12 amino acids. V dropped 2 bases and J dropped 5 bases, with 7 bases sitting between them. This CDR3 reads CASSLSRDEQYF. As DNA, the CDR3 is TGTGCCAGCAGCTTAAGCCGGGACGAGCAGTACTTC.

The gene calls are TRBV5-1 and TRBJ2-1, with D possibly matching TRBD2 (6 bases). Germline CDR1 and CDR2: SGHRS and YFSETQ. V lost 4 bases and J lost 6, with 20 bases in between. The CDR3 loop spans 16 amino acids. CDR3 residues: CASSAPNGGLPNEQFF. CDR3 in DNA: TGCGCCAGCAGCGCCCCTAACGGGGGACTTCCCAATGAGCAGTTCTTC.

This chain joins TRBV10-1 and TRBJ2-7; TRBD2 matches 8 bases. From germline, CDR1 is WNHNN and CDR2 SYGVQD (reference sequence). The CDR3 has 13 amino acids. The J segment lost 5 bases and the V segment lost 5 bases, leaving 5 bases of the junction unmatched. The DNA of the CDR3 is TGCGCCAGCAGTTTTAGCGGGAACCACGAGCAGTACTTC. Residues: CASSFSGNHEQYF.

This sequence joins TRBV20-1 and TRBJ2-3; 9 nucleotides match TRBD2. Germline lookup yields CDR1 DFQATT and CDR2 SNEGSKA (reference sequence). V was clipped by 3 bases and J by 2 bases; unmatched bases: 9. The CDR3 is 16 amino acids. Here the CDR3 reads CSASEWREGHTDTQYF. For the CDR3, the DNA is TGCAGTGCTAGTGAGTGGCGGGAGGGCCACACAGATACGCAGTATTTT.

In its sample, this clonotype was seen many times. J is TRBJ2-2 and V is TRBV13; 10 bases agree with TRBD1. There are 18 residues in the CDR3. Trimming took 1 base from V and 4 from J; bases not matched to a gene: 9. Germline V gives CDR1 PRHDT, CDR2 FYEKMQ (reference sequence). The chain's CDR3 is CASSLAPGTGAGTGELFF. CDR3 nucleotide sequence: TGTGCCAGCAGCTTAGCGCCCGGGACAGGGGCAGGCACCGGGGAGCTGTTTTTT.

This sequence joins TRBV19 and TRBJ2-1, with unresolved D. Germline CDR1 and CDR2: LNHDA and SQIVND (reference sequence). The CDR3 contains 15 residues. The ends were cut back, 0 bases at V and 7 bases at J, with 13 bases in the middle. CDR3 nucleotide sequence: TGTGCCAGTAGTATAGACCTTGTAGGGTTAAATGAGCAGTTCTTC. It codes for CASSIDLVGLNEQFF.

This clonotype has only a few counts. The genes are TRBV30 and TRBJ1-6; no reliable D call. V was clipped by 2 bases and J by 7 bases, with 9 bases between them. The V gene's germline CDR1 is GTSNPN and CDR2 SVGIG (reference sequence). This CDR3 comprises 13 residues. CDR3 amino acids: CAWSFRKNSPLHF. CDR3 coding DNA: TGTGCCTGGAGTTTTAGGAAGAATTCACCCCTCCACTTT.

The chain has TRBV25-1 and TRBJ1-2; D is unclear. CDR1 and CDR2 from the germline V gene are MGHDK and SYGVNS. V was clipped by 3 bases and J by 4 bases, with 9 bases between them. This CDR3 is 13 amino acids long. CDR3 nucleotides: TGTGCCAGCAGTGAGGGTTGGAGCTATGGCTACACCTTC. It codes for CASSEGWSYGYTF.

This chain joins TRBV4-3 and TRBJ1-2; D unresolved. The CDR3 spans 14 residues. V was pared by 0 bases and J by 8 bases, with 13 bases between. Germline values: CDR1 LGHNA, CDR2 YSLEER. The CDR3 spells CASSQDQAKGGYTF. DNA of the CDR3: TGCGCCAGCAGCCAAGATCAGGCCAAAGGCGGCTACACCTTC.

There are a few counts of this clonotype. The CDR3 spells CASSPPHGGAGSYEQYF. The CDR3 DNA sequence: TGTGCCAGCTCACCACCGCACGGGGGCGCGGGGTCCTACGAGCAGTACTTC. J is TRBJ2-7 and V is TRBV6-1; D may be TRBD1 or TRBD2 (6 bases each). The CDR3 is 17 amino acids. Trimming stripped 8 bases from V and 1 base from J, with 24 bases between. Germline CDR1 reads MNHNS; CDR2 reads SASEGT.

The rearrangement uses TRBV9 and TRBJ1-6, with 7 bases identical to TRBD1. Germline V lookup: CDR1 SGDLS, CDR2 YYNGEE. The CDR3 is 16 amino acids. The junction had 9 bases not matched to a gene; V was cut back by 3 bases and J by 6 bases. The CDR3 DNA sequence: TGTGCCAGCAGCGCCGACAGGGCAGGAACTAATTCACCCCTCCACTTT. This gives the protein CASSADRAGTNSPLHF.

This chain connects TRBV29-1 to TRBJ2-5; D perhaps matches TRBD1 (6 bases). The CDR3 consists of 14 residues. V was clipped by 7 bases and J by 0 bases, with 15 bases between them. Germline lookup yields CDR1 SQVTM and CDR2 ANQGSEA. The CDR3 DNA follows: TGCAGCGCCGACCTTACAGGGAACCAAGAGACCCAGTACTTC. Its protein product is CSADLTGNQETQYF. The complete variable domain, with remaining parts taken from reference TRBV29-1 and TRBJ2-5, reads SAVISQKPSRDICQRGTSLTIQCQVDSQVTMMFWYRQQPGQSLTLIATANQGSEATYESGFVIDKFPISRPNLTFSTLTVSNMSPEDSSIYLCSADLTGNQETQYFGPGTRLLVL.

CDR3 residues: CSVRSRENTEAFF. CDR3 coding DNA: TGCAGCGTGAGGTCCAGGGAGAACACTGAAGCTTTCTTT. V usage is TRBV29-1 and J usage is TRBJ1-1; possibly TRBD1 for D (5 bases). The V and J ends lost 6 bases and 1 base respectively, with 12 bases between them. The germline V gene has CDR1 SQVTM and CDR2 ANQGSEA. This CDR3 is built from 13 residues.

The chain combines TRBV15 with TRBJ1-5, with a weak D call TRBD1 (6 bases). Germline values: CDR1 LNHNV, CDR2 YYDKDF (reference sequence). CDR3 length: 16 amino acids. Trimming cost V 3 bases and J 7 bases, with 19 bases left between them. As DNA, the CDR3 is TGTGCCACCAGCAGTCATGGGATGGACAGAACCCAGCCCCAGCATTTT. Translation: CATSSHGMDRTQPQHF. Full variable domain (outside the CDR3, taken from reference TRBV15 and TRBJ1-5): DAMVIQNPRYQVTQFGKPVTLSCSQTLNHNVMYWYQQKSSQAPKLLFHYYDKDFNNEADTPDNFQSRRPNTSFCFLDIRSPGLGDTAMYLCATSSHGMDRTQPQHFGDGTRLSIL.